The 9 T cell receptor beta chains below all came from one sample that was sequenced in a study of blood T cell repertoires in COVID-19. Profiling relied on immunoSEQ multiplex PCR, and the TCRdb table lists in-frame clones only, not all of them. The table has some 320,000 clones, more than 70% seen once; the top ten hold 7.8%. Sequenced sample: peripheral blood. The receptor set was obtained from a woman in her forties or fifties who had recovered from COVID-19.

J is TRBJ1-1 and V is TRBV5-6; no firm D call. The CDR3 totals 12 residues. Germline values: CDR1 SGHDT, CDR2 YYEEEE. V was shortened by 3 bases and J by 2 bases, with 5 bases between the two germline ends. The CDR3 nucleotides are TGTGCCAGCAGCTGGCAAAACACTGAAGCTTTCTTT. Protein sequence: CASSWQNTEAFF.

This chain connects TRBV15 to TRBJ2-7, with D possibly matching TRBD1 (6 bases). In germline, CDR1 is LNHNV, CDR2 YYDKDF (reference sequence). The V gene lost 3 bases and the J gene lost 6 bases, with 18 bases spanning the gap. The CDR3 length is 15 residues. The CDR3 sequence is CATSSNRDKVLEQYF. CDR3 DNA: TGTGCCACCAGCAGTAACAGGGATAAGGTACTCGAGCAGTACTTC.

This clone showed up just once. The genes are TRBV2 and TRBJ2-5; possible D gene TRBD2, 5 bases. Deletions cut 6 bases from V and 0 bases from J, with 20 bases between. Germline V lookup: CDR1 SNHLY, CDR2 FYNNEI. This CDR3 region has 17 residues. CDR3 residues: CASSDNPAARYQETQYF. The CDR3 coding sequence is TGTGCCAGCAGCGATAACCCAGCGGCTAGGTACCAAGAGACCCAGTACTTC.

CDR3: CASSPAALASGTDTQYF. CDR3 nucleotide sequence: TGTGCCAGCAGCCCCGCCGCTTTAGCTAGCGGGACAGATACGCAGTATTTT. The chain combines TRBV4-2 with TRBJ2-3, with TRBD2 matching over 8 bases. Germline V CDR1 and CDR2: LGHNA, YNFKEQ. The trim removed 4 bases at V and 3 bases at J, leaving 12 bases unmatched. The length of the CDR3 is 17 residues.

V gene TRBV28 combines with J gene TRBJ1-6, with 7 nucleotides matching TRBD1. Germline assignment: CDR1 MDHEN and CDR2 SYDVKM. Trimming at V came to 6 bases and at J to 7 bases, leaving 9 bases not matched to a gene. The CDR3 runs to 15 residues. CDR3 sequence reads: CASSPPTGKNSPLHF. CDR3 bases: TGTGCCAGCAGCCCCCCGACAGGGAAAAATTCACCCCTCCACTTT.

This chain links TRBV6-6 with TRBJ2-3; possibly TRBD2 for D (7 bases). V was shortened by 6 bases and J by 0 bases, with 28 bases between the two germline ends. CDR1 and CDR2 from the germline V gene are MNHNY and SVGAGI (reference sequence). The CDR3 is 20 residues long. Here the CDR3 reads CASSRNLNMGGPGSTDTQYF. The CDR3 DNA reads as TGTGCCAGCAGCCGGAACCTGAATATGGGGGGGCCAGGGAGCACAGATACGCAGTATTTT.

The chain links TRBV7-2 to TRBJ1-1; weak D call: TRBD1 (6 bases). The germline CDR1 and CDR2 sequences are SGHTA and FQGNSA. The CDR3 loop spans 15 amino acids. V was cut by 3 bases and J by 4 bases, with 15 bases left in between. DNA for the CDR3: TGTGCCAGCAGCTTTCCAGCAGGGGTAGGCACTGAAGCTTTCTTT. Encoded protein: CASSFPAGVGTEAFF.

This rearrangement joins TRBV21-1 to TRBJ1-2. TRBV21-1 is reported as a pseudogene. The CDR3 runs 16 residues. CDR3 DNA: TGTGCCAGCAGCAGGGGTTATGGGGGGGTTCACTATGGCTACACCTTC. As protein: CASSRGYGGVHYGYTF.

The chain links TRBV9 to TRBJ2-5, with D tentatively TRBD1 (5 bases). V was cut by 0 bases and J by 3 bases, with 15 bases left in between. Germline V gene sequence: CDR1 SGDLS, CDR2 YYNGEE. This CDR3 has 16 amino acids. The CDR3 region is CASSVGPGQGKETQYF. CDR3 bases: TGTGCCAGCAGCGTAGGTCCTGGTCAGGGAAAAGAGACCCAGTACTTC.